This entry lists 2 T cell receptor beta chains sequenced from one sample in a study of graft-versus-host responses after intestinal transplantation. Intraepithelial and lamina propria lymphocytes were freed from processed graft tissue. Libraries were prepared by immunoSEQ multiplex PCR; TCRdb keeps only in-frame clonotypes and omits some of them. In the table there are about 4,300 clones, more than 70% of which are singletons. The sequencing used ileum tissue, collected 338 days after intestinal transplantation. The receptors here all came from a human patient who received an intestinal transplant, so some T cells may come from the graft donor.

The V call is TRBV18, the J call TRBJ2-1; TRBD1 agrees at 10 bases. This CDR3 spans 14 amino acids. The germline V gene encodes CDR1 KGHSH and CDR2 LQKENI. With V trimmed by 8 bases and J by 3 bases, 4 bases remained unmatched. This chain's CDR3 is CASTTGGNYNEQFF. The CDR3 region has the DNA TGTGCCAGCACGACAGGGGGCAACTACAATGAGCAGTTCTTC.

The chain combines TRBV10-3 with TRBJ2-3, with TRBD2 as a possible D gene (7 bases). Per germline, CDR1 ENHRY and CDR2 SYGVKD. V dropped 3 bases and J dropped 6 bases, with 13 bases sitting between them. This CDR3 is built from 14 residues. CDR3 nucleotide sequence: TGTGCCATCAGTGACGGACGGGGGGCGGATACGCAGTATTTT. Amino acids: CAISDGRGADTQYF.